These 25 T cell receptor beta chains were sequenced from one sample in a study of identifying expanded T cells in peripheral blood. TCRdb keeps only in-frame clones here, not all; method: immunoSEQ multiplex PCR. The sample holds under 110,000 clones, around 88% seen once. Input material: blood. The origin of the receptors is a person aged 18 to 75 in good health.

The CDR3 coding sequence is TGTGCCAGCAGTTTGCCCGGGACAGGGGGTGAGCAGTACTTC. It is translated as CASSLPGTGGEQYF. V gene TRBV28 combines with J gene TRBJ2-7; 11 nucleotides agree with TRBD1. In germline, CDR1 is MDHEN, CDR2 SYDVKM. The CDR3 is made up of 14 amino acids. J gave up 7 bases and V 3 bases, and 5 bases lay outside the gene matches. The full variable domain, its missing parts supplied by reference TRBV28 and TRBJ2-7, is DVKVTQSSRYLVKRTGEKVFLECVQDMDHENMFWYRQDPGLGLRLIYFSYDVKMKEKGDIPEGYSVSREKKERFSLILESASTNQTSMYLCASSLPGTGGEQYFGPGTRLTVT.

This sequence joins TRBV10-3 and TRBJ2-5; D gene unclear. CDR3 length equals 16 residues. V lost 4 bases and J 5 bases, leaving 20 bases between the germline ends. Germline assignment: CDR1 ENHRY and CDR2 SYGVKD. The DNA for the CDR3 is TGTGCCATCAGTGCGCCGTTACACGGCTCCGGGGAGACCCAGTACTTC. It specifies CAISAPLHGSGETQYF.

This rearrangement joins TRBV7-2 to TRBJ1-2; unclear D gene. The V gene lost 0 bases and the J gene lost 4 bases, with 15 bases spanning the gap. This CDR3 region has 16 residues. Germline CDR1 and CDR2: SGHTA and FQGNSA. The DNA for the CDR3 is TGTGCCAGCAGCTTAGCAGTAGCTACCTTCGGCTATGGCTACACCTTC. This translates into CASSLAVATFGYGYTF.

The V call is TRBV6-1, the J call TRBJ1-1, with D possibly TRBD1 on 6 matching bases. CDR3 length equals 13 residues. V was cut by 8 bases and J by 4 bases, with 14 bases left in between. Germline assignment: CDR1 MNHNS and CDR2 SASEGT. Here the CDR3 DNA reads TGTGCCAGCCGGTGGGGGGGCGGCACTGAAGCTTTCTTT. Its protein product is CASRWGGGTEAFF.

The genes are TRBV4-3 and TRBJ2-2; D is possibly TRBD1 or TRBD2 (6 bases each). Per the germline V gene, CDR1 is LGHNA and CDR2 is YSLEER. CDR3 length equals 17 residues. Trimming left V 4 bases short and J 2 bases short, with 17 bases between. The CDR3 loop is CASSLQAGGRNTGELFF. DNA for the CDR3: TGCGCCAGCAGCCTCCAAGCCGGGGGCCGAAACACCGGGGAGCTGTTTTTT.

This rearrangement joins TRBV27 to TRBJ2-3; D gene uncertain. Germline assignment: CDR1 MNHEY and CDR2 SMNVEV (reference sequence). V was shortened by 8 bases and J by 6 bases, with 6 bases between the two germline ends. The CDR3 loop spans 10 amino acids. This CDR3 reads CASSVDTQYF. The CDR3 nucleotides are TGTGCCAGCTCTGTCGATACGCAGTATTTT.

The J gene is TRBJ2-1, the V gene TRBV25-1; D might be TRBD2 (6 bases). Germline V gene sequence: CDR1 MGHDK, CDR2 SYGVNS. CDR3 length: 16 residues. The ends were cut back, 2 bases at V and 0 bases at J, with 11 bases in the middle. CDR3 sequence: CASSELDGSSYNEQFF. Here the CDR3 DNA reads TGTGCCAGCAGTGAACTGGACGGGAGCTCCTACAATGAGCAGTTCTTC. Filled out from reference TRBV25-1 and TRBJ2-1, the complete variable domain reads EADIYQTPRYLVIGTGKKITLECSQTMGHDKMYWYQQDPGMELHLIHYSYGVNSTEKGDLSSESTVSRIRTEHFPLTLESARPSHTSQYLCASSELDGSSYNEQFFGPGTRLTVL.

This clone was detected once. The rearrangement uses TRBV15 and TRBJ2-5, with TRBD1 matching 7 bases. Matching the DNA end better, TRBJ2-7 makes the J call doubtful. The germline CDR1 and CDR2 sequences are LNHNV and YYDKDF (reference sequence). CDR3 length: 13 amino acids. This chain's CDR3 is CATSSAQGYEQYF. The CDR3 coding sequence is TGTGCCACCAGCAGCGCACAGGGGTACGAGCAGTACTTC.

This chain uses TRBV6-5 with TRBJ1-3; D ambiguous. The CDR3 contains 13 residues. Deletions cut 5 bases from V and 3 bases from J, with 8 bases between. CDR1 is MNHEY, CDR2 SVGAGI, per germline. DNA for the CDR3: TGTGCCAGCAGTACCCTGGGTGGAAACACCATATATTTT. Translated, it gives CASSTLGGNTIYF.

This clone has just one count. V is TRBV29-1 and J is TRBJ2-5; 8 bases agree with TRBD2. CDR3 length equals 13 residues. Germline CDR1 is SQVTM and CDR2 is ANQGSEA. The V and J ends lost 3 bases and 2 bases, in that order; junction bases with no gene match: 2. In DNA form, the CDR3 reads TGCAGCGTTGAGGGCGGGGGGCAAGAGACCCAGTACTTC. It yields the protein CSVEGGGQETQYF.

This CDR3 is CASSRGGLDEKLFF. The CDR3 coding sequence is TGCGCCAGCTCCAGGGGGGGGCTTGATGAAAAACTGTTTTTT. The V and J genes are TRBV5-1 and TRBJ1-4, with 7 bases matching TRBD1. CDR1 and CDR2 from the germline V gene are SGHRS and YFSETQ. V shed 7 bases and J 6 bases; nucleotides not matched to a gene: 9. The CDR3 runs to 14 residues.

CDR3 in amino acids: CATSRDRTSGRHTQYF. CDR3 DNA: TGTGCCACCAGCAGAGACCGGACTAGCGGGCGCCATACGCAGTATTTT. The chain has TRBV15 and TRBJ2-3; 11 nucleotides match TRBD2. CDR1 is LNHNV, CDR2 YYDKDF, per germline (reference sequence). Trimming cost V 0 bases and J 7 bases; bases outside gene matches: 6. The CDR3 totals 16 residues.

The CDR3 region is CASSLDWVPNSPLHF. The DNA for the CDR3 is TGTGCCAGCAGCTTGGATTGGGTCCCAAATTCACCCCTCCACTTT. This chain uses TRBV5-4 with TRBJ1-6; D gene ambiguous. V was cut by 0 bases and J by 7 bases, with 11 bases left in between. Germline values: CDR1 SGHNT, CDR2 YYREEE (reference sequence). The CDR3 totals 15 residues.

The rearrangement links TRBV6-5 to TRBJ2-2, with 9 bases matching TRBD1. This CDR3 is built from 14 residues. V lost 5 bases, J lost 5 bases, and 3 bases stayed unmatched. CDR1 is MNHEY and CDR2 is SVGAGI in the germline V gene. CDR3 bases: TGTGCCAGCAGTCCTGGGACAGGGACCGGGGAGCTGTTTTTT. Its translation: CASSPGTGTGELFF.

V usage is TRBV6-1 and J usage is TRBJ2-3; D perhaps matches TRBD2 (6 bases). There are 16 residues in the CDR3. V lost 4 bases and J 2 bases, leaving 16 bases between the germline ends. CDR1 is MNHNS, CDR2 SASEGT, per germline. The DNA for the CDR3 is TGTGCCAGCAGTGTGGGACTCCAGCCGATCACAGATACGCAGTATTTT. It yields the protein CASSVGLQPITDTQYF.

The chain uses TRBV7-2 and TRBJ2-3; unclear D gene. The CDR3 runs 14 residues. CDR1 and CDR2 (germline): SGHTA, FQGNSA. The V and J ends lost 0 bases and 4 bases respectively, with 8 bases between them. The CDR3 reads CASSLAMNSDTQYF. The CDR3 DNA sequence: TGTGCCAGCAGCTTAGCCATGAACTCAGATACGCAGTATTTT.

The chain has TRBV7-9 and TRBJ2-7; TRBD1 matches 10 bases. Unmatched junction bases numbered 11, after V lost 6 bases and J lost 3 bases. Germline V lookup: CDR1 SEHNR, CDR2 FQNEAQ (reference sequence). CDR3 length: 16 amino acids. CDR3 sequence: CASSSPGQGIIYEQYF. In DNA form, the CDR3 reads TGTGCCAGCAGTTCACCGGGACAGGGGATCATCTACGAGCAGTACTTC.

The chain employs TRBV6-5 and TRBJ2-3; D could derive from TRBD1 or TRBD2 (6 bases each). Germline-derived CDR1 and CDR2 are MNHEY and SVGAGI. V was trimmed by 0 bases and J by 4 bases, leaving 11 bases between them. The CDR3 is 15 residues long. The CDR3 coding sequence is TGTGCCAGCAGTTACTCGTTCGGGGGCCCAGATACGCAGTATTTT. It translates to CASSYSFGGPDTQYF.

The chain joins TRBV5-5 to TRBJ2-3; 10 bases align to TRBD2. CDR1 and CDR2 (germline): SGHKS, YYEKEE (reference sequence). The CDR3 loop spans 14 amino acids. V shed 5 bases and J 5 bases; nucleotides not matched to a gene: 5. The CDR3 nucleotides read TGTGCCAGCAGTCCTAGCGGGGGAAGAGATACGCAGTATTTT. Translating it yields CASSPSGGRDTQYF.

This chain links TRBV29-1 with TRBJ2-3; D is uncertain. Per the germline V gene, CDR1 is SQVTM and CDR2 is ANQGSEA. Trimming took off 7 bases at V and 0 bases at J, with 14 bases between the two ends. This CDR3 comprises 14 residues. CDR3 coding DNA: TGCAGCGCCGGCTCCATCGGGAGCACAGATACGCAGTATTTT. It codes for CSAGSIGSTDTQYF.

The V call is TRBV7-7, the J call TRBJ2-5; no clear D gene. The CDR3 totals 13 residues. V shed 1 base and J shed 5 bases, with 8 bases lying between them. CDR1 SSHAT and CDR2 FNYEAQ come from the germline V gene (reference sequence). CDR3 residues: CASSLVGSETQYF. The CDR3 bases are TGTGCCAGCAGCTTAGTGGGTTCGGAGACCCAGTACTTC.

The rearrangement uses TRBV5-6 and TRBJ2-3; D is perhaps TRBD1 (5 bases). Germline V gene data show CDR1 as SGHDT and CDR2 as YYEEEE. V shed 1 base and J shed 2 bases, with 8 bases lying between them. The CDR3 runs to 14 residues. The CDR3 region has the DNA TGTGCCAGCAGCTTGAAGGGGTACACAGATACGCAGTATTTT. It codes for CASSLKGYTDTQYF.

V gene TRBV4-1 combines with J gene TRBJ2-7; no clear D. The CDR3 extends over 15 amino acids. The V gene's germline CDR1 is MGHRA and CDR2 YSYEKL. The V end was cut by 0 bases, the J end by 3 bases, with 12 bases between. The CDR3 coding sequence is TGCGCCAGCAGCCAAGACTGGCTCCAAAACTACGAGCAGTACTTC. It is translated as CASSQDWLQNYEQYF.

This chain joins TRBV27 and TRBJ1-5; TRBD1 might be the D (5 bases). V lost 10 bases to trimming and J lost 7 bases, with 17 bases between them. This CDR3 comprises 13 residues. CDR1 MNHEY and CDR2 SMNVEV come from the germline V gene (reference sequence). The DNA for the CDR3 is TGTGCCATCACCGACAGCTTACGGCAGCCCCAGCATTTT. It codes for CAITDSLRQPQHF.

In this sample, this clone turned up a few times. J is TRBJ2-5 and V is TRBV6-5; D not certain. Trimming pared 6 bases from V and 1 base from J, leaving 9 bases between. Germline assignment: CDR1 MNHEY and CDR2 SVGAGI. The length of the CDR3 is 13 residues. CDR3 in amino acids: CASSNRLQETQYF. The CDR3, as DNA: TGTGCCAGCAGCAACCGTCTCCAAGAGACCCAGTACTTC.